These 9 T cell receptor beta chains share one sample of origin, sequenced in a study of immune heterogeneity within non-small cell lung tumors. TCR beta CDR3 amplification used multiplex PCR with 32 V and 13 J primers. TCRdb processed the multiplex PCR reads anew with MiXCR; each CDR3 protein has one entry. Among about 15,000 distinct CDR3 sequences listed, around 28% were seen once. Bulk tumor genomic DNA (about 590 ng per sample) served as template. In surgery, several biopsies were collected from each primary tumor at widely spaced sites. Patients underwent curative surgery for untreated, newly diagnosed non-small cell lung cancer. Sequences were obtained from lung tumor tissue. These receptors originate from a man aged 40-49 years with non-small cell lung cancer.

This clonotype was counted many times. The V and J genes are TRBV13 and TRBJ2-7; TRBD1 aligns across 9 bases. The ends lost 4 bases at V and 5 bases at J; junction bases unmatched: 9. The CDR3 runs 15 residues. Germline CDR1 and CDR2: PRHDT and FYEKMQ (reference sequence). The DNA for the CDR3 is TGTGCCAGCAGCTACCTGGGACAGGGTTCCCACGAGCAGTACTTC. Encoded protein: CASSYLGQGSHEQYF.

This clonotype was detected a few times. The rearrangement links TRBV15 to TRBJ1-1; D is uncertain. CDR1 is LNHNV, CDR2 YYDKDF, per germline (reference sequence). Trimming took off 2 bases at V and 1 base at J, with 5 bases between the two ends. The CDR3 length is 13 residues. This CDR3 is CATSRQQNTEAFF. In nucleotides, the CDR3 is TGTGCCACCAGCAGACAGCAGAACACTGAAGCTTTCTTT.

This chain uses TRBV12-3 or TRBV12-4 with TRBJ2-2, with TRBD1 as a possible D gene (5 bases). V was shortened by 3 bases and J by 4 bases, with 30 bases between the two germline ends. This CDR3 region has 21 residues. The CDR3 protein is CASSFSLVLLSQGRVTGELFF. In nucleotides, the CDR3 is TGTGCCAGCAGTTTTTCATTGGTTTTACTCTCGCAGGGAAGGGTCACCGGGGAGCTGTTTTTT.

This clonotype is categorized as medium-sized (0.01 to 0.1%). The chain recombines TRBV5-1 with TRBJ1-5; TRBD1 aligns across 9 bases. V lost 2 bases and J lost 4; bases outside the gene matches: 4. There are 15 residues in the CDR3. The germline CDR1 and CDR2 sequences are SGHRS and YFSETQ. CDR3 loop: CASSLGTGRNQPQHF. As DNA, the CDR3 is TGCGCCAGCAGCTTAGGGACAGGGCGAAATCAGCCCCAGCATTTT.

This clonotype is medium-sized in the sample. The chain joins TRBV19 to TRBJ2-7; TRBD1 matches 10 bases. This CDR3 has 14 residues. Germline V gives CDR1 LNHDA, CDR2 SQIVND (reference sequence). V trimming: 4 bases; J trimming: 4 bases; junction bases outside the gene matches: 4. CDR3 sequence (DNA): TGTGCCAGTAGTAGAGGGACAGGGGTTTACGAGCAGTACTTC. It translates to CASSRGTGVYEQYF.

This clonotype was counted between two and nine times. V usage is TRBV7-9 and J usage is TRBJ2-1; the D gene is possibly TRBD2 (6 bases). V lost 1 base and J 0 bases, leaving 13 bases between the germline ends. CDR1 and CDR2 (germline): SEHNR, FQNEAQ (reference sequence). There are 17 residues in the CDR3. The CDR3 nucleotides are TGTGCCAGCAGCTTAGTGGCTAGCGTAAACTCCTACAATGAGCAGTTCTTC. Its translation: CASSLVASVNSYNEQFF.

On this clonotype: Being one base from a much bigger clone, this may be a read error. V is TRBV27 and J is TRBJ1-2, with 8 bases fitting TRBD1. This CDR3 is built from 13 residues. The germline CDR1 and CDR2 sequences are MNHEY and SMNVEV (reference sequence). The CDR3 region is CAISLSGGTGYTF. The CDR3 DNA follows: TGTGCCATCAGTTTGTCAGGGGGCACTGGCTACACCTTC.

A word on this clonotype: A read error may explain this, as a much larger clone is one base away. This chain joins TRBV20-1 and TRBJ2-1; 8 positions match TRBD2. V shed 0 bases and J 7 bases; nucleotides not matched to a gene: 14. The CDR3 extends over 17 amino acids. Germline CDR1 reads DFQATT; CDR2 reads SNEGSKA (reference sequence). As DNA, the CDR3 is TGCAGTGCTAGAGATTGGATAGTGGGAGGGACTAGGAATGAGCAGTTCTTC. This sequence encodes CSARDWIVGGTRNEQFF.

Remarks on this clonotype: This clone may be a read error of a much larger clone one base away. CDR3 amino acids: CASSLGDATYVQYF. The CDR3 DNA reads TGCGCCAGCAGCTTGGGGGACGCTACCTACGTGCAGTACTTC. V gene TRBV5-1 combines with J gene TRBJ2-7; D might be TRBD1 or TRBD2, each matching 5 bases. The CDR3 totals 14 residues. CDR1 is SGHRS and CDR2 is YFSETQ in the germline V gene.